This T cell receptor beta chain was captured in a study of blood T cell repertoires in COVID-19. Looking at the study overall: T cells, B-cell-depleted T cells, or PBMCs provided the cDNA or gDNA that served as material.

Trimming took 2 bases from V and 4 from J; bases not matched to a gene: 10. Germline CDR1 is GTSNPN and CDR2 is SVGIG (reference sequence). The length of the CDR3 is 15 residues. A single count supports this clone. Study processing details: Amplified reference gene primers provided the basis for estimating nucleated cell counts. Sequenced by immunoSEQ multiplex PCR; TCRdb stores in-frame clones only, minus some. That table is the source of V, J and clone size, and D and trimming were worked out from the DNA. The sample consists of 210,000 or so clones, roughly 86% of them appearing once. The sequence was obtained from a woman aged 40 to 55 with acute or convalescent COVID-19. The genes are TRBV30 and TRBJ2-7, with 8 bases identical to TRBD1. The sequenced sample was peripheral blood. This CDR3 reads CAWSPGRTGTYEQYF. CDR3 DNA: TGTGCCTGGAGTCCGGGTCGGACAGGGACGTACGAGCAGTACTTC.